The 26 T cell receptor beta chains given below trace back to one sample, sequenced in a study of CD8+CD57+ T cells in acquired aplastic anemia. Profiles of TCR beta VDJ and CDR3 were generated from a genomic DNA template. TCRdb re-analysed the reads in MiXCR, keeping a single row per CDR3 protein. The sample lists 120,000 or so distinct CDR3 sequences, about 48% occurring once. Material: sorted CD4+, CD8+, or CD8+CD57+ T cells (not recorded which) from PBMCs. The receptors stem from a human donor in good health, serving as a control.

The table lists this clonotype with a count of one. This sequence joins TRBV19 and TRBJ1-2; possible D gene TRBD1, 5 bases. Per germline, CDR1 LNHDA and CDR2 SQIVND (reference sequence). The CDR3 is 13 residues long. Deletions cut 7 bases from V and 4 bases from J, with 13 bases between. The CDR3 here is CASMQGGSYGYTF. In DNA, the CDR3 is TGTGCCAGTATGCAGGGAGGATCCTATGGCTACACCTTC.

This clonotype was observed many times. The gene calls are TRBV7-7 and TRBJ2-3; 9 bases line up with TRBD2. From germline, CDR1 is SSHAT and CDR2 FNYEAQ (reference sequence). The V segment lost 4 bases and the J segment 2 bases; nucleotides outside the gene matches: 10. The CDR3 runs 17 residues. CDR3 region: CASSSRPSGENTDTQYF. For the CDR3, the DNA is TGTGCCAGCAGCTCGAGGCCTAGCGGGGAAAACACAGATACGCAGTATTTT.

The table lists this clonotype with a few counts. A much larger clone differs from this one at a single base, so this may be a read error. J is TRBJ1-2 and V is TRBV7-8, with no clear D. V shed 1 base and J shed 4 bases, with 19 bases lying between them. The germline CDR1 and CDR2 sequences are SGHVS and FQNEAQ. The CDR3 runs to 17 residues. This chain's CDR3 is CASSLETQAVGPYGYTF. In DNA form, the CDR3 reads TGTGCCAGCAGCTTAGAGACCCAGGCCGTCGGCCCCTATGGCTACACCTTC.

The V gene is TRBV19, the J gene TRBJ2-7; D is perhaps TRBD2 (6 bases). CDR1 and CDR2 (germline): LNHDA, SQIVND (reference sequence). The CDR3 has 13 amino acids. V lost 3 bases and J lost 6, with 12 bases in between. The CDR3 nucleotides read TGTGCCAGTAGTATGCGGGGCCAGGGCGAGCAGTACTTC. As protein: CASSMRGQGEQYF.

The J gene is TRBJ1-3, the V gene TRBV19; maybe TRBD1 (6 bases). V lost 6 bases and J 4 bases, leaving 19 bases between the germline ends. This CDR3 contains 16 residues. CDR1 LNHDA and CDR2 SQIVND come from the germline V gene (reference sequence). As DNA, the CDR3 is TGTGCCAGTAGACCAGGGGATTTAAATAACGGAAACACCATATATTTT. As protein: CASRPGDLNNGNTIYF.

The chain is built from TRBV9 and TRBJ2-4; D is perhaps TRBD1 or TRBD2 (5 bases each). The CDR3 totals 15 residues. The germline V and J ends were trimmed by 0 bases and 7 bases, with 14 bases remaining between them. CDR1 and CDR2 from the germline V gene are SGDLS and YYNGEE. CDR3 sequence reads: CASSVEGASGNIQYF. In nucleotides, the CDR3 is TGTGCCAGCAGCGTAGAGGGAGCCTCAGGGAACATTCAGTACTTC.

This clonotype was recorded many times. CDR3 in amino acids: CASSLVEMGGANGYTF. The CDR3 DNA follows: TGCGCCAGCAGCTTGGTCGAAATGGGGGGCGCCAATGGCTACACCTTC. The V gene is TRBV5-1, the J gene TRBJ1-2; D possibly corresponds to TRBD1 (6 bases). The CDR3 consists of 16 residues. Trimming removed 0 bases at V and 6 bases at J, with 18 bases between. Germline V gene lookup returns CDR1 SGHRS and CDR2 YFSETQ.

The rearrangement uses TRBV2 and TRBJ1-1, with D unresolved. Germline CDR1 is SNHLY and CDR2 is FYNNEI. The CDR3 is 13 residues long. The germline V and J ends were trimmed by 7 bases and 7 bases, with 16 bases remaining between them. CDR3 nucleotides: TGTGCCAGCATCCTAGAGGCAGACGGTGAAGCTTTCTTT. It specifies CASILEADGEAFF.

As DNA, the CDR3 is TGTGCCACATCGACATTTCGGGGCAACACTGAAGCTTTCTTT. Encoded protein: CATSTFRGNTEAFF. The chain recombines TRBV11-2 with TRBJ1-1; possibly TRBD1 for D (5 bases). Germline V gene lookup returns CDR1 SGHAT and CDR2 FQNNGV. V was trimmed by 10 bases and J by 2 bases, leaving 17 bases between them. The CDR3 sequence is 14 residues long.

This chain joins TRBV20-1 and TRBJ2-7; unclear D gene. CDR1 DFQATT and CDR2 SNEGSKA come from the germline V gene (reference sequence). The CDR3 runs 12 residues. V was trimmed by 3 bases and J by 6 bases, leaving 12 bases between them. The CDR3 sequence: CSASFQAAEQYF. The CDR3 nucleotides read TGCAGTGCTAGTTTCCAGGCAGCCGAGCAGTACTTC.

This clonotype showed up just once. The V call is TRBV6-2 or TRBV6-3, the J call TRBJ2-5; possible D gene TRBD2, 6 bases. The CDR3 has 14 residues. V lost 7 bases, J lost 4 bases, and 16 bases lay in between. Germline lookup yields CDR1 MNHEY and CDR2 SVGEGT. CDR3 nucleotide sequence: TGTGCCAGCACCATAGTGAGTAGCGGAGAGACCCAGTACTTC. Translated: CASTIVSSGETQYF.

This clonotype has a single count. This chain uses TRBV13 with TRBJ2-7; a weak D match, TRBD1 (5 bases). The CDR3 covers 14 residues. V was pared by 0 bases and J by 0 bases, with 6 bases between. Germline V CDR1 and CDR2: PRHDT, FYEKMQ (reference sequence). The CDR3 loop reads CASSLGQASYEQYF. The CDR3 DNA is TGTGCCAGCAGCTTAGGACAGGCCTCCTACGAGCAGTACTTC.

In its sample, this clonotype was seen many times. Possible read error: a much larger clone is one base away. The CDR3 end shows no conserved phenylalanine or tryptophan, and so a read error is likely. The chain links TRBV20-1 to TRBJ1-5; D gene ambiguous. The CDR3 contains 12 residues. The V gene lost 3 bases and the J gene lost 4 bases, with 7 bases spanning the gap. Germline loops: CDR1 DFQATT, CDR2 SNEGSKA (reference sequence). The CDR3 coding sequence is TGCAGTGCTAGTTTACCTAATCAGCCCCAGCATTCT. Translated, it gives CSASLPNQPQHS.

This chain links TRBV11-2 with TRBJ1-2, with D perhaps matching TRBD1 (5 bases). Germline V CDR1 and CDR2: SGHAT, FQNNGV. The CDR3 is 15 amino acids. With 4 bases removed from V and 1 base from J, the gap between germline ends came to 13 bases. CDR3 sequence (DNA): TGTGCCAGCAGCTCCCGACAGTCAGTTAACTATGGCTACACCTTC. It is translated as CASSSRQSVNYGYTF.

The CDR3 DNA sequence: TGTGCCAGCACCCCGCTCTCCTCGGCTAATTCACCCCTCCACTTT. Translated: CASTPLSSANSPLHF. This chain connects TRBV2 to TRBJ1-6; unclear D gene. The CDR3 loop spans 15 amino acids. Trimming took off 7 bases at V and 6 bases at J, with 16 bases between the two ends. Germline CDR1 reads SNHLY; CDR2 reads FYNNEI.

This clonotype was seen a few times. The chain uses TRBV10-3 and TRBJ1-2, with 7 bases aligning to TRBD1. CDR1 ENHRY and CDR2 SYGVKD come from the germline V gene. Trimming at V came to 6 bases and at J to 6 bases, leaving 7 bases not matched to a gene. CDR3 length: 13 residues. The CDR3 here is CAISAGTVDGYTF. The CDR3 DNA reads TGTGCCATCAGCGCGGGGACAGTCGATGGCTACACCTTC.

The table lists this clonotype with many counts. The chain couples TRBV5-1 to TRBJ2-5, with 12 bases aligning to TRBD2. Germline V gives CDR1 SGHRS, CDR2 YFSETQ. The V and J ends lost 0 bases and 2 bases, in that order; junction bases with no gene match: 8. The CDR3 runs to 18 residues. This CDR3 reads CASSLDPSGGARQETQYF. CDR3 in DNA: TGCGCCAGCAGCTTGGACCCTAGCGGGGGGGCTCGGCAAGAGACCCAGTACTTC.

This clonotype occurred many times. The CDR3, as DNA: TGTGCCAGCAGGGGACAGGGGAGGACTGAAGCTTTCTTT. Encoded protein: CASRGQGRTEAFF. This chain joins TRBV2 and TRBJ1-1, with 10 bases identical to TRBD1. Germline V CDR1 and CDR2: SNHLY, FYNNEI. The junction had 3 bases not matched to a gene; V was cut back by 6 bases and J by 5 bases. The CDR3 contains 13 residues.

This clonotype showed up just a few times. CDR3 coding DNA: TGTGCCAGCAGCTTAGTCGCCAGTTCACCCCTCCACTTT. This translates into CASSLVASSPLHF. The genes are TRBV7-2 and TRBJ1-6; D is unclear. V dropped 1 base and J dropped 9 bases, with 7 bases sitting between them. CDR1 and CDR2 (germline): SGHTA, FQGNSA. The CDR3 sequence is 13 residues long.

This clonotype showed up just a few times. The chain links TRBV29-1 to TRBJ1-1, with 8 bases fitting TRBD1. V trimming: 6 bases; J trimming: 4 bases; junction bases outside the gene matches: 7. Germline CDR1 is SQVTM and CDR2 is ANQGSEA. The CDR3 is 13 amino acids. The CDR3 loop reads CSVQGQATTEAFF. The CDR3 DNA is TGCAGCGTGCAGGGACAGGCAACCACTGAAGCTTTCTTT.

CDR3 in amino acids: CASSDPSGGAINEQFF. In DNA form, the CDR3 reads TGTGCCAGCAGTGATCCTAGCGGGGGGGCCATCAATGAGCAGTTCTTC. The chain joins TRBV2 to TRBJ2-1, with 12 bases that match TRBD2. CDR1 and CDR2 from the germline V gene are SNHLY and FYNNEI. The CDR3 covers 16 residues. V shed 3 bases, J shed 6 bases, and the junction held 6 bases outside the gene matches.

This clonotype was seen many times. V and J are TRBV4-3 and TRBJ1-1; D uncertain. V lost 0 bases, J lost 0 bases, and 17 bases lay in between. Looked up from germline, CDR1 is LGHNA and CDR2 is YSLEER. The CDR3 extends over 18 amino acids. The CDR3 loop is CASSQDEVWTRMNTEAFF. In DNA, the CDR3 is TGCGCCAGCAGCCAAGATGAAGTCTGGACGCGCATGAACACTGAAGCTTTCTTT.

This clonotype was seen ten or more times. The V and J genes are TRBV7-3 and TRBJ2-6; a weak D match, TRBD2 (6 bases). The CDR3 contains 20 residues. Between the trimmed V and J ends, which lost 1 base and 0 bases, there was a span of 19 bases. Germline-derived CDR1 and CDR2 are SGHTA and FQGTGA. This CDR3 reads CASSLRGLDLPNSGANVLTF. The DNA of the CDR3 is TGTGCCAGCAGCTTAAGGGGACTCGATCTTCCCAACTCTGGGGCCAACGTCCTGACTTTC.

By share, this clonotype counts as medium-sized. This rearrangement joins TRBV15 to TRBJ2-1, with 12 bases matching TRBD2. This CDR3 region has 13 residues. V lost 11 bases to trimming and J lost 7 bases; unmatched junction nucleotides: 6. Germline loops: CDR1 LNHNV, CDR2 YYDKDF (reference sequence). CDR3 residues: CASSGGASNEQFF. DNA of the CDR3: TGTGCCTCTAGCGGGGGGGCCAGTAATGAGCAGTTCTTC.

The J gene is TRBJ1-2, the V gene TRBV20-1, with a weak D call TRBD1 (6 bases). Trimming cost V 0 bases and J 7 bases, with 9 bases left between them. There are 12 residues in the CDR3. In germline, CDR1 is DFQATT, CDR2 SNEGSKA (reference sequence). The DNA for the CDR3 is TGCAGTGCTAGAGATGGACAGTCTGGCTACACCTTC. Translation: CSARDGQSGYTF.

This clonotype was seen at least ten times. V gene TRBV20-1 combines with J gene TRBJ2-7, with 8 nucleotides matching TRBD1. V gave up 6 bases and J gave up 4 bases; unmatched junction bases: 8. Germline assignment: CDR1 DFQATT and CDR2 SNEGSKA (reference sequence). The length of the CDR3 is 13 residues. DNA of the CDR3: TGCAGTGCCCGACTGGACAGGGCGTACGAGCAGTACTTC. Translated, it gives CSARLDRAYEQYF.